Each of the 30 T cell receptor beta chains below was sequenced from the same sample in a study of T cell responses to AZD1222 COVID-19 vaccine. Profiled with immunoSEQ multiplex PCR; TCRdb holds only in-frame clones, not every one. The sample holds some 96,000 clones; around 87% are singletons and the top ten take roughly 4.2%. This sample comprised peripheral blood, obtained on day 0 of MenACWY control vaccination. These receptor sequences come from an adult in good health.

This CDR3 is CASSQGASTGELFF. CDR3 sequence (DNA): TGCGCCAGCAGCCAGGGAGCCTCCACCGGGGAGCTGTTTTTT. The genes are TRBV5-1 and TRBJ2-2; possibly TRBD1 or TRBD2 for D (5 bases each). CDR3 length equals 14 residues. The V gene's germline CDR1 is SGHRS and CDR2 YFSETQ. V lost 4 bases, J lost 4 bases, and 11 bases lay in between.

The DNA for the CDR3 is TGTGCCAGCAGCGTAGTAGGACAGGGGTCAATAAATACGCAGTATTTT. It specifies CASSVVGQGSINTQYF. This sequence joins TRBV7-2 and TRBJ2-3; TRBD1 matches 9 bases. Germline V gene lookup returns CDR1 SGHTA and CDR2 FQGNSA. J was trimmed by 7 bases and V by 5 bases; bases with no gene match: 13. The CDR3 has 16 residues.

V is TRBV11-2 and J is TRBJ1-1, with a tentative D call TRBD1 (6 bases). V dropped 2 bases and J dropped 1 base, with 11 bases sitting between them. The CDR3 runs 15 residues. Germline lookup yields CDR1 SGHAT and CDR2 FQNNGV. CDR3 sequence (DNA): TGTGCCAGCAGCTTAACGATCAGGGGGAACACTGAAGCTTTCTTT. As protein: CASSLTIRGNTEAFF.

The chain links TRBV3-1 (or the pseudogene TRBV3-2) to TRBJ1-4, with D possibly TRBD1 on 5 matching bases. Germline lookup yields CDR1 LGHDT and CDR2 YNNKEL (reference sequence). The CDR3 consists of 15 residues. Trimming stripped 1 base from V and 7 bases from J, with 13 bases between. CDR3 residues: CASSQGARVTEKLFF. CDR3 DNA: TGTGCCAGCAGCCAAGGAGCCAGGGTGACTGAAAAACTGTTTTTT.

The V gene is TRBV5-6, the J gene TRBJ2-3; TRBD1 aligns across 11 bases. J was trimmed by 4 bases and V by 7 bases; bases with no gene match: 14. The CDR3 sequence is 17 residues long. Germline CDR1 SGHDT, CDR2 YYEEEE. The CDR3 protein is CASVNTARDRGADTQYF. The CDR3 DNA reads TGTGCCAGCGTAAACACAGCCCGGGACAGGGGGGCAGATACGCAGTATTTT.

This chain connects TRBV28 to TRBJ1-3; D perhaps matches TRBD1 (6 bases). Germline CDR1 reads MDHEN; CDR2 reads SYDVKM. Trimming removed 2 bases at V and 4 bases at J, with 18 bases between. The CDR3 has 17 residues. The CDR3 sequence: CASSLGDILKRGNTIYF. The CDR3 DNA is TGTGCCAGCAGTTTAGGGGACATCCTCAAGAGGGGAAACACCATATATTTT.

The chain joins TRBV19 to TRBJ1-6; no firm D call. V shed 3 bases and J shed 9 bases, with 12 bases lying between them. The CDR3 runs 14 residues. Germline V gene data show CDR1 as LNHDA and CDR2 as SQIVND (reference sequence). The CDR3 bases are TGTGCCAGTAGTATGGCTGGAAGCGGTTCACCCCTCCACTTT. Translating gives CASSMAGSGSPLHF. Variable domain in full (rest from reference TRBV19 and TRBJ1-6): DGGITQSPKYLFRKEGQNVTLSCEQNLNHDAMYWYRQDPGQGLRLIYYSQIVNDFQKGDIAEGYSVSREKKESFPLTVTSAQKNPTAFYLCASSMAGSGSPLHFGNGTRLTVT.

The chain uses TRBV7-9 and TRBJ1-5, with TRBD1 identical over 7 bases. CDR1 and CDR2 from the germline V gene are SEHNR and FQNEAQ (reference sequence). This CDR3 spans 13 amino acids. Losses at the gene ends were 3 bases for V and 6 bases for J; bases not matched to a gene: 2. The CDR3 DNA follows: TGTGCCAGCAGCTTGGGACAGACTCAGCCCCAGCATTTT. Its protein product is CASSLGQTQPQHF.

This clone was observed a handful of times. J is TRBJ1-4 and V is TRBV30; 7 bases agree with TRBD1. Germline V lookup: CDR1 GTSNPN, CDR2 SVGIG (reference sequence). The CDR3 loop spans 12 amino acids. The V gene end was trimmed by 8 bases and the J gene end by 15 bases; junction bases not matched to a gene: 15. CDR3 nucleotide sequence: TGTGCCGAACGGACAGGCGTCTCCCCTATGTTTTTT. Protein: CAERTGVSPMFF.

The chain recombines TRBV15 with TRBJ1-5, with TRBD1 identical over 7 bases. CDR1 and CDR2 (germline): LNHNV, YYDKDF (reference sequence). The CDR3 extends over 12 amino acids. The V gene end was trimmed by 8 bases and the J gene end by 5 bases; junction bases not matched to a gene: 3. The CDR3 region is CATSTGYQPQHF. CDR3 bases: TGTGCCACCTCGACAGGGTATCAGCCCCAGCATTTT.

The chain is built from TRBV7-2 and TRBJ2-1; D is unresolved. V was pared by 0 bases and J by 7 bases, with 13 bases between. Germline V gene sequence: CDR1 SGHTA, CDR2 FQGNSA. This CDR3 is built from 15 residues. In DNA form, the CDR3 reads TGTGCCAGCAGCTTAGCGCTTGACTTCGCGAATGAGCAGTTCTTC. It specifies CASSLALDFANEQFF.

This clone was seen more than once but under ten times. The chain joins TRBV27 to TRBJ1-1; 8 nucleotides match TRBD1. This CDR3 has 14 amino acids. V shed 8 bases and J 1 base; nucleotides not matched to a gene: 6. Germline V gene sequence: CDR1 MNHEY, CDR2 SMNVEV (reference sequence). In nucleotides, the CDR3 is TGTGCCAGCGGGCCCGGACAGGGGAACACTGAAGCTTTCTTT. Residues: CASGPGQGNTEAFF.

The V and J genes are TRBV19 and TRBJ1-6; D gene ambiguous. Trimming removed 3 bases at V and 0 bases at J, with 9 bases between. The CDR3 sequence is 16 residues long. The V gene's germline CDR1 is LNHDA and CDR2 SQIVND (reference sequence). The CDR3, as DNA: TGTGCCAGTAGTATTGCAGTTAGCTCCTATAATTCACCCCTCCACTTT. Protein: CASSIAVSSYNSPLHF.

The V and J genes are TRBV19 and TRBJ2-5; D might be TRBD2 (5 bases). Trimming stripped 0 bases from V and 3 bases from J, with 14 bases between. The CDR3 has 16 residues. Germline assignment: CDR1 LNHDA and CDR2 SQIVND (reference sequence). CDR3 nucleotide sequence: TGTGCCAGTAGTATAGATCTATATGGAGGAGAAGAGACCCAGTACTTC. It encodes CASSIDLYGGEETQYF.

The chain couples TRBV27 to TRBJ1-1; 8 bases fit TRBD1. Germline lookup yields CDR1 MNHEY and CDR2 SMNVEV (reference sequence). There are 13 residues in the CDR3. The V gene end was trimmed by 6 bases and the J gene end by 6 bases; junction bases not matched to a gene: 6. The CDR3 nucleotides read TGTGCCAGCAGGAGAACAGGGGGAGCTGAAGCTTTCTTT. Translation gives CASRRTGGAEAFF.

The chain employs TRBV5-5 and TRBJ1-3, with TRBD1 matching over 10 bases. Germline V gene lookup returns CDR1 SGHKS and CDR2 YYEKEE (reference sequence). This CDR3 has 17 residues. V dropped 2 bases and J dropped 2; count of bases not matched to a gene: 7. This CDR3 is CASSFNSGQGAGNTIYF. CDR3 sequence (DNA): TGTGCCAGCAGCTTTAATTCCGGACAGGGGGCTGGAAACACCATATATTTT.

The V and J genes are TRBV29-1 and TRBJ1-1; D remains ambiguous. The CDR3 length is 12 residues. The V end was cut by 4 bases, the J end by 0 bases, with 6 bases between. CDR1 and CDR2 (germline): SQVTM, ANQGSEA. The CDR3 nucleotides are TGCAGCGTTGGACGGCTGAACACTGAAGCTTTCTTT. Translated, it gives CSVGRLNTEAFF.

This clone was recorded once. This chain connects TRBV4-1 to TRBJ2-6; a weak D match, TRBD1 (6 bases). Deletions cut 3 bases from V and 4 bases from J, with 13 bases between. There are 16 residues in the CDR3. From germline, CDR1 is MGHRA and CDR2 YSYEKL. CDR3 bases: TGCGCCAGCAGCCAGGGACATTCAGGCGGGGCCAACGTCCTGACTTTC. The encoded protein is CASSQGHSGGANVLTF.

The J gene is TRBJ1-2, the V gene TRBV3-1 (or the pseudogene TRBV3-2), with D hard to call. Per the germline V gene, CDR1 is LGHDT and CDR2 is YNNKEL (reference sequence). The germline V and J ends were trimmed by 0 bases and 3 bases, with 8 bases remaining between them. The CDR3 has 14 residues. The CDR3 here is CASSQEVSYYGYTF. DNA of the CDR3: TGTGCCAGCAGCCAAGAAGTAAGCTACTATGGCTACACCTTC.

This clone came up once. The rearrangement joins TRBV24-1 to TRBJ2-3; D tentatively fits TRBD1 or TRBD2 (5 bases each). Trimming removed 3 bases at V and 0 bases at J, with 9 bases between. The germline gives CDR1 KGHDR, CDR2 SFDVKD. This CDR3 comprises 15 residues. The CDR3 region has the DNA TGTGCCACCAGTGATAGAGGGGCGAGCACAGATACGCAGTATTTT. Translated: CATSDRGASTDTQYF.

The chain has TRBV5-5 and TRBJ1-4; D is unresolved. V was trimmed by 1 base and J by 2 bases, leaving 15 bases between them. This CDR3 spans 17 amino acids. Germline V lookup: CDR1 SGHKS, CDR2 YYEKEE (reference sequence). The DNA of the CDR3 is TGTGCCAGCAGCTTGACGGCTGTGGCAGTTACTAATGAAAAACTGTTTTTT. It specifies CASSLTAVAVTNEKLFF. The variable domain in full, with the rest retrieved from reference TRBV5-5 and TRBJ1-4, is DAGVTQSPTHLIKTRGQQVTLRCSPISGHKSVSWYQQVLGQGPQFIFQYYEKEERGRGNFPDRFSARQFPNYSSELNVNALLLGDSALYLCASSLTAVAVTNEKLFFGSGTQLSVL.

This chain links TRBV21-1 with TRBJ2-7; the listed D gene, TRBD1, was not tested against the DNA. TRBV21-1 is deemed a pseudogene. The CDR3 covers 16 residues. The CDR3 coding sequence is TGTGCCAGCAGCAAGGGGGAGAACAGGGGGATGTACGAGCAGTACTTC. Its translation is CASSKGENRGMYEQYF.

Written as DNA, the CDR3 is TGTGCCATCCTAACCGGGACGAACTATGGCTACACCTTC. Encoded protein: CAILTGTNYGYTF. The gene calls are TRBV6-5 and TRBJ1-2; possible D gene TRBD1, 5 bases. V lost 10 bases and J 2 bases, leaving 14 bases between the germline ends. The germline V gene encodes CDR1 MNHEY and CDR2 SVGAGI. There are 13 residues in the CDR3.

The rearrangement links TRBV24-1 to TRBJ2-2; D may match TRBD1 or TRBD2 (5 bases each). Trimming shortened V by 10 bases and J by 6 bases, and 14 bases separated the two germline ends. The CDR3 loop spans 13 amino acids. Germline CDR1 and CDR2: KGHDR and SFDVKD. CDR3 bases: TGTGCCACAAACGGAAGGGGAGCCGGGGAGCTGTTTTTT. This encodes CATNGRGAGELFF.

CDR3 nucleotide sequence: TGTGCCAGCAGTACCGACAGGGGGCTCGGCAATCAGCCCCAGCATTTT. This sequence encodes CASSTDRGLGNQPQHF. This chain links TRBV28 with TRBJ1-5; 10 nucleotides line up with TRBD1. The CDR3 is 16 residues long. Trimming took 5 bases from V and 2 from J; bases not matched to a gene: 6. Germline V gives CDR1 MDHEN, CDR2 SYDVKM.

This chain uses TRBV5-1 with TRBJ2-4, with TRBD2 matching 10 bases. The germline V gene encodes CDR1 SGHRS and CDR2 YFSETQ. Trimming removed 5 bases from V and 0 bases from J; junction bases left unmatched: 2. CDR3 length: 15 residues. CDR3 residues: CASRRTSGAKNIQYF. DNA for the CDR3: TGCGCCAGCAGACGGACTAGCGGAGCCAAAAACATTCAGTACTTC.

The chain employs TRBV7-9 and TRBJ2-7; D might be TRBD1 (5 bases). This CDR3 is built from 15 residues. V gave up 1 base and J gave up 2 bases, with 12 bases separating them. Per germline, CDR1 SEHNR and CDR2 FQNEAQ (reference sequence). The CDR3 bases are TGTGCCAGCAGCTTAGATGGCAGGGCCACCTACGAGCAGTACTTC. Protein product: CASSLDGRATYEQYF.

This clone came up once. The V gene is TRBV25-1, the J gene TRBJ1-4; D is possibly TRBD1 (6 bases). The V and J ends lost 3 bases and 8 bases respectively, with 13 bases between them. Germline values: CDR1 MGHDK, CDR2 SYGVNS. The CDR3 totals 14 residues. DNA for the CDR3: TGTGCCAGCAGTGAGGGCAGGGGTTGGGAAAAACTGTTTTTT. Encoded protein: CASSEGRGWEKLFF. The complete variable domain, with remaining parts taken from reference TRBV25-1 and TRBJ1-4, reads EADIYQTPRYLVIGTGKKITLECSQTMGHDKMYWYQQDPGMELHLIHYSYGVNSTEKGDLSSESTVSRIRTEHFPLTLESARPSHTSQYLCASSEGRGWEKLFFGSGTQLSVL.

The chain joins TRBV5-1 to TRBJ2-3; 9 bases are a match to TRBD2. The CDR3 is 15 residues long. Germline CDR1 reads SGHRS; CDR2 reads YFSETQ. The junction had 6 bases not matched to a gene; V was cut back by 0 bases and J by 7 bases. Written as DNA, the CDR3 is TGCGCCAGCAGCTTGGGAGCGGGGGGTATTAATACGCAGTATTTT. Its protein is CASSLGAGGINTQYF.

The rearrangement uses TRBV2 and TRBJ1-1, with D possibly being TRBD1 (5 bases). The CDR3 has 14 amino acids. V lost 5 bases and J lost 3, with 13 bases in between. Germline CDR1 is SNHLY and CDR2 is FYNNEI. CDR3 DNA sequence: TGTGCCAGCAGTTCGGGGGAGAGGTACACTGAAGCTTTCTTT. As protein: CASSSGERYTEAFF.